This T cell receptor (beta chain) was obtained from a study of PD-1 and CTLA-4 blockade in melanoma (dated by TCRdb to about 2021). With regard to the full study: The study compared how PD-1 blockade and CTLA-4 blockade affected the melanoma-reactive CD8 T cell response in patients with melanoma.

Counted from cysteine to phenylalanine, this CDR3 has 16 amino acids. Just CDR3 DNA is preserved here, 48 bases in frame from base 1. The germline V gene sets CDR1 to WSHSY and CDR2 to SAAADI. V loses 0 bases, J loses 0 bases, and the germline ends lie 9 bases apart. By sample share, this clone is medium-sized (0.01 to 0.1%). Its antigen is still unknown. There are no base qualities to consult, and no much larger clone falls within one base. Distinct nucleotide sequences in the sample also encode this CDR3. The library came from the immunoSEQ multiplex PCR assay. TCRdb's version of the immuneACCESS table is confined to in-frame rearrangements and falls short of the full clone set. An unresolved V gene accounts for under half of the shortfall where checked; the remainder is of unknown origin. A total of 28,000 or so clones appear in this sample, 91% of them only once. The ten largest clones represent roughly 8.6% of the sample.

Here the chain combines TRBV10-2 and TRBJ1-5; the D gene is not confidently resolved. This sequence originates from a human donor with melanoma. The sequences come from CD8+ T cells from peripheral blood, collected from a patient given anti-PD-1 treatment. The CDR3 corresponds to CASSESPGNSNQPQHF. The sequence in DNA is TGCGCCAGCAGTGAGTCCCCCGGTAATAGCAATCAGCCCCAGCATTTT.